This T cell receptor (beta chain) was documented in a study of T cell responses to AZD1222 COVID-19 vaccine. Study observations and caveats: It should be noted that donors were predominantly white British and more often female, and clonal diversity was possibly underestimated. Repertoire samples came only from after the peak T cell response. Seropositive status at baseline applied to only six AZD1222 recipients.

Data came from immunoSEQ multiplex PCR; TCRdb stores just in-frame clones and leaves some out. The sample carries about 130,000 clones, under 95% recorded once. A note on this clone: Its target is unknown.

The TCR originated in an adult who received the AZD1222 COVID-19 vaccine. The input for sequencing was peripheral blood, taken 28 days after the second AZD1222 dose.

The CDR3 loop is CASSFLDRVYEQYF. CDR3 sequence (DNA): TGTGCCAGCAGTTTTTTAGATCGCGTTTACGAGCAGTACTTC. The J gene is TRBJ2-7, the V gene TRBV27; no definite D call. Germline V gives CDR1 MNHEY, CDR2 SMNVEV (reference sequence). Trimming left V 3 bases short and J 4 bases short, with 13 bases between. There are 14 residues in the CDR3.